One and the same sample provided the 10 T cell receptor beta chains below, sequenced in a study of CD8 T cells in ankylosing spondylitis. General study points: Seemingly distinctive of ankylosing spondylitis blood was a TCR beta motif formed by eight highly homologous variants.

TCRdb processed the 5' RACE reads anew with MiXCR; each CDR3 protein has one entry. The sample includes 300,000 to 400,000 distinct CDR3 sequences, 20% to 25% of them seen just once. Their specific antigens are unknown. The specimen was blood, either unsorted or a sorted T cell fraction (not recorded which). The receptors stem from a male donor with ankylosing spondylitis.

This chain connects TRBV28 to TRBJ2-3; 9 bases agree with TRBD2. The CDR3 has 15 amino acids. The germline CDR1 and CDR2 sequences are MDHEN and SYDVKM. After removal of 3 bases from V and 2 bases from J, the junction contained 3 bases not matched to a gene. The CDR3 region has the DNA TGTGCCAGCAGTTTGAAGGGACTAGCCACAGATACGCAGTATTTT. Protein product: CASSLKGLATDTQYF.

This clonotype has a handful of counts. Here the CDR3 DNA reads TGTGCCAGCAGCTTAGGGGGACTAGCGTTCTCCTACGAGCAGTACTTC. Translating it yields CASSLGGLAFSYEQYF. This chain joins TRBV13 and TRBJ2-7, with TRBD2 identical over 10 bases. V lost 0 bases and J lost 0; bases outside the gene matches: 2. This CDR3 comprises 16 residues. CDR1 and CDR2 (germline): PRHDT, FYEKMQ (reference sequence).

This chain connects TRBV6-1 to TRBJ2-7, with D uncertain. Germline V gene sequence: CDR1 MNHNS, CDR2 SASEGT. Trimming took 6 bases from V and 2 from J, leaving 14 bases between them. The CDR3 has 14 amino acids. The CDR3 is CASSRRSAAYEQYF. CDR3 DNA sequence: TGTGCCAGCAGCCGCCGGAGCGCAGCCTACGAGCAGTACTTC.

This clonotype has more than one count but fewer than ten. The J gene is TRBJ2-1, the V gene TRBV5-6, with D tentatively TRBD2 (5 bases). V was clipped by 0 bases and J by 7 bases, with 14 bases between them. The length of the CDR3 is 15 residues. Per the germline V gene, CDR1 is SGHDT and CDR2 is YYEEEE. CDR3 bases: TGTGCCAGCAGCTTGGACACGGGGTCCGGGAATGAGCAGTTCTTC. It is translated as CASSLDTGSGNEQFF. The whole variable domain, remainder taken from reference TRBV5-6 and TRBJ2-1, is DAGVTQSPTHLIKTRGQQVTLRCSPKSGHDTVSWYQQALGQGPQFIFQYYEEEERQRGNFPDRFSGHQFPNYSSELNVNALLLGDSALYLCASSLDTGSGNEQFFGPGTRLTVL.

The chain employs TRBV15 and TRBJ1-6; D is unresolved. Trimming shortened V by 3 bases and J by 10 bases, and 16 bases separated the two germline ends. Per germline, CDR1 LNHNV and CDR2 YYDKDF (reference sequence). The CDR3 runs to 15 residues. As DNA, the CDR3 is TGTGCCACCAGCAGTAACCGGGAACTCGGCTCACCCCTCCACTTT. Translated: CATSSNRELGSPLHF.

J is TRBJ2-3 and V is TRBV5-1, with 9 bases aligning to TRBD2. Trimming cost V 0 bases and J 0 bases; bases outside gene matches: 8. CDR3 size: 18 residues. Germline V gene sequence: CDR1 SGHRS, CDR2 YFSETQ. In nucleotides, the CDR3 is TGCGCCAGCAGCTTGGCCGGGGCGGGAGGGCCAAGCACAGATACGCAGTATTTT. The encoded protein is CASSLAGAGGPSTDTQYF.

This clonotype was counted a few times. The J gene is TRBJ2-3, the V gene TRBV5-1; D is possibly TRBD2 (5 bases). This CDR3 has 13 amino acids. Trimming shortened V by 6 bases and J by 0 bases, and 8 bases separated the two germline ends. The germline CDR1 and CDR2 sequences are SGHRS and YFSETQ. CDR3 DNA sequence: TGCGCCAGCACCCCGGGGAGCACAGATACGCAGTATTTT. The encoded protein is CASTPGSTDTQYF.

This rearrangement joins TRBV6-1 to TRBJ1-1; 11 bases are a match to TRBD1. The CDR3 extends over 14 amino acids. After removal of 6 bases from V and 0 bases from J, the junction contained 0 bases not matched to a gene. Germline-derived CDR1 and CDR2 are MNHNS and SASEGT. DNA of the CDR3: TGTGCCAGCAGGGACAGGGGGCTGAACACTGAAGCTTTCTTT. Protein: CASRDRGLNTEAFF.

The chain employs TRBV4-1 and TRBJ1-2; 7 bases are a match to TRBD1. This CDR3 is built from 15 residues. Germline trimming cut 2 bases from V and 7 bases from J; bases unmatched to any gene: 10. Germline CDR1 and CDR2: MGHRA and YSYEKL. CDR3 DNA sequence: TGCGCCAGCAGCCAACAAAGACAGGGTGGGACTGGCTACACCTTC. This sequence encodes CASSQQRQGGTGYTF.

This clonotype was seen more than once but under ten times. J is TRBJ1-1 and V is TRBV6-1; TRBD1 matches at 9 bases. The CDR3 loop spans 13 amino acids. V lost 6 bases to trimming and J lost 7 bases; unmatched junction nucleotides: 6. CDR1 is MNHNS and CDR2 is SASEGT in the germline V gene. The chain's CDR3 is CASRGQGLFEAFF. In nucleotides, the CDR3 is TGTGCCAGCAGGGGACAGGGACTTTTTGAAGCTTTCTTT.